The clone carrying this TCR beta chain has only one observation. What it binds is not known. PCR primers comprised 60 Vbeta and 13 Jbeta primers. The table came from immunoSEQ multiplex PCR; TCRdb's copy has only in-frame clones and leaves some out. The sample records about 59,000 clones, approximately 80% being singletons. This CDR3 contains 15 residues. Trimming left V 2 bases short and J 0 bases short, with 8 bases between. CDR1 is SGDLS and CDR2 is YYNGEE in the germline V gene. This sample stems from a study of cytomegalovirus exposure and HLA in healthy donors. General observations from the study: In a later analysis, TCR beta V- and J-gene trimming showed a link to a missense DCLRE1C variant. Rare TCR sequences dominated, though some public TCRs recurred in many donors. In a later analysis, TCR association rates varied by HLA locus: DRB1 most, HLA-C fewest. For cytomegalovirus status, the classifier reportedly gave diagnoses with high specificity and sensitivity.

The genes are TRBV9 and TRBJ1-4; perhaps TRBD1 as D (5 bases). Specimen: PBMCs. The receptor comes from a human donor in good health. Here the CDR3 DNA reads TGTGCCAGCAGCGTGCAGGGAACAACTAATGAAAAACTGTTTTTT. Translation: CASSVQGTTNEKLFF.